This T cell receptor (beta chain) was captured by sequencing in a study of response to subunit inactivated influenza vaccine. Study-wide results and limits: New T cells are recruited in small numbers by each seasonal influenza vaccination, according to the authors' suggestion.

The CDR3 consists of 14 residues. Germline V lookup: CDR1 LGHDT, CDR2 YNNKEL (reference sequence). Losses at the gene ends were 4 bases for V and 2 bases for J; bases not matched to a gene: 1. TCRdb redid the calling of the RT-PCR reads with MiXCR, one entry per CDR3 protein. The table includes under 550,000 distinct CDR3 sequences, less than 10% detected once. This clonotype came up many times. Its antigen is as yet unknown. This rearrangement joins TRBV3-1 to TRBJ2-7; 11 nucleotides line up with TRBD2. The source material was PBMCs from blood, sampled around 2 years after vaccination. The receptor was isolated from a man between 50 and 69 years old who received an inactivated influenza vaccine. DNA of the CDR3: TGTGCCAGCAGCCGGGGACTAGCGGCCTACGAGCAGTACTTC. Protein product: CASSRGLAAYEQYF.